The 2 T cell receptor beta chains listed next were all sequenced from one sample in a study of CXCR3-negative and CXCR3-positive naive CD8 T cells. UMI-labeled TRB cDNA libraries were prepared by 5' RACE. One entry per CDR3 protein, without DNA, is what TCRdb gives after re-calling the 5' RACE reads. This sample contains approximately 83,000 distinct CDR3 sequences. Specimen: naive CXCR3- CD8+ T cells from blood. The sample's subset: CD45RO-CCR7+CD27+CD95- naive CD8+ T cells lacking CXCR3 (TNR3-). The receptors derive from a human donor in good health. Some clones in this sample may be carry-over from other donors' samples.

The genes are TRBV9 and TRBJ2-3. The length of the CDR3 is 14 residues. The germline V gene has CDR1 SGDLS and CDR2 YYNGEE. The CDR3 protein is CASSQGEVADTQYF.

The CDR3 spells CSVEVLYGYTF. V is TRBV29-1 and J is TRBJ1-2. The CDR3 is 11 residues long. Germline lookup yields CDR1 SQVTM and CDR2 ANQGSEA. Full variable domain (remainder filled in from reference TRBV29-1 and TRBJ1-2): SAVISQKPSRDICQRGTSLTIQCQVDSQVTMMFWYRQQPGQSLTLIATANQGSEATYESGFVIDKFPISRPNLTFSTLTVSNMSPEDSSIYLCSVEVLYGYTFGSGTRLTVV.